Following are 15 T cell receptor beta chains from one sample sequenced in a study of T cells in Graves' hyperthyroidism and ophthalmopathy. TCR beta CDR3 regions were amplified from RNA transcripts. With the HTBI primer set, the TCR CDR3 went through a first round of RT-PCR. TCRdb called the multiplex PCR reads again in MiXCR, with one record for every CDR3 protein. The profile shows just over 550,000 distinct CDR3 sequences, roughly 46% of them singletons. The sequenced sample was peripheral blood or thyroid tissue (not recorded which). The source of these receptors is a young woman with Graves' hyperthyroidism.

The chain has TRBV19 and TRBJ1-3, with 7 bases that match TRBD1. Losses at the gene ends were 5 bases for V and 5 bases for J; bases not matched to a gene: 6. The CDR3 totals 14 residues. Germline loops: CDR1 LNHDA, CDR2 SQIVND (reference sequence). The CDR3 DNA is TGTGCCAGTAGTCCCGAGACAGGGAGAAACACCATATATTTT. Translated, it gives CASSPETGRNTIYF.

As regards this clonotype: It may be a read error: a sequence one base away is much more abundant. V is TRBV7-9 and J is TRBJ1-3; D gene uncertain. V dropped 4 bases and J dropped 0 bases, with 13 bases sitting between them. There are 16 residues in the CDR3. The V gene's germline CDR1 is SEHNR and CDR2 FQNEAQ (reference sequence). CDR3 nucleotides: TGTGCCAGCAGCTCCCCCGCGGCAGGCTCTGGAAACACCATATATTTT. Its translation: CASSSPAAGSGNTIYF.

At least ten counts were recorded for this clonotype. The chain carries TRBV7-2 and TRBJ1-5; the D is unclear. V was trimmed by 1 base and J by 3 bases, leaving 10 bases between them. The germline V gene has CDR1 SGHTA and CDR2 FQGNSA. This CDR3 contains 15 residues. CDR3 region: CASSLVGLYNQPQHF. The CDR3 bases are TGTGCCAGCAGCTTAGTCGGACTGTACAATCAGCCCCAGCATTTT.

V gene TRBV20-1 combines with J gene TRBJ2-7; D perhaps matches TRBD2 (6 bases). V was pared by 3 bases and J by 2 bases, with 23 bases between. Per germline, CDR1 DFQATT and CDR2 SNEGSKA (reference sequence). CDR3 length equals 17 residues. The CDR3 DNA reads as TGCAGTGCTAGGACCTCCCAAGGAAATAGCGGAACCTACGAGCAGTACTTC. Its protein is CSARTSQGNSGTYEQYF.

This chain connects TRBV12-3 or TRBV12-4 to TRBJ2-7; D gene uncertain. V lost 0 bases and J lost 8, with 11 bases in between. The CDR3 loop spans 13 amino acids. The CDR3 loop is CASSLARGFKQYF. Here the CDR3 DNA reads TGTGCCAGCAGTTTAGCGCGTGGTTTCAAGCAGTACTTC.

This clonotype turned up a few times. The rearrangement links TRBV9 to TRBJ1-1, with TRBD1 as a possible D gene (6 bases). CDR3 length: 15 amino acids. V lost 5 bases to trimming and J lost 7 bases, with 21 bases between them. Per the germline V gene, CDR1 is SGDLS and CDR2 is YYNGEE. For the CDR3, the DNA is TGTGCCAGCAGTAGTAGGGGGGGAGGAACCAATGAAGCTTTCTTT. It is translated as CASSSRGGGTNEAFF.

Of note for this clonotype: Possible read error: a much larger clone is one base away. The chain couples TRBV24-1 to TRBJ1-2, with 7 bases aligning to TRBD1. CDR1 and CDR2 (germline): KGHDR, SFDVKD. The CDR3 has 15 residues. The junction had 8 bases not matched to a gene; V was cut back by 4 bases and J by 4 bases. The CDR3 DNA follows: TGTGCCACCAGTGAATCCGGGACAGACTTCTATGGCTACACCTTC. This gives the protein CATSESGTDFYGYTF.

This clonotype was counted only a few times. The chain joins TRBV20-1 to TRBJ1-3; TRBD1 matches at 8 bases. CDR1 is DFQATT and CDR2 is SNEGSKA in the germline V gene (reference sequence). The ends lost 3 bases at V and 4 bases at J; junction bases unmatched: 8. This CDR3 is built from 15 residues. The DNA for the CDR3 is TGCAGTGCTAGTTCCAGGGGGCGCGGAGGAAACACCATATATTTT. Translated: CSASSRGRGGNTIYF.

This clonotype has just a few counts. The V and J genes are TRBV29-1 and TRBJ2-7; no clear D. V shed 1 base and J shed 6 bases, with 10 bases lying between them. CDR1 is SQVTM, CDR2 ANQGSEA, per germline. This CDR3 is built from 12 residues. Here the CDR3 DNA reads TGCAGCGTTGAAGGGCAAGCCCCCGAGCAGTACTTC. Its translation: CSVEGQAPEQYF.

This clonotype was counted ten times or more. The V and J genes are TRBV7-2 and TRBJ2-5, with a possible D match to TRBD2 (7 bases). This CDR3 has 13 residues. V was cut by 7 bases and J by 7 bases, with 16 bases left in between. The germline CDR1 and CDR2 sequences are SGHTA and FQGNSA. Here the CDR3 DNA reads TGTGCCAGCACCCTCGGGGGGCTGGGGACCCAGTACTTC. It specifies CASTLGGLGTQYF.

This sequence joins TRBV7-9 and TRBJ2-7; D is possibly TRBD2 (5 bases). This CDR3 comprises 15 residues. V was cut by 0 bases and J by 5 bases, with 14 bases left in between. Germline V gene data show CDR1 as SEHNR and CDR2 as FQNEAQ (reference sequence). CDR3 region: CASSLASLGSHEQYF. DNA for the CDR3: TGTGCCAGCAGCTTAGCTAGTCTGGGGAGTCACGAGCAGTACTTC.

Here the CDR3 DNA reads TGTGCCAGCAGGACATTAGCGCCGGGACAGGGTGCCTATGGCTACACCTTC. The encoded protein is CASRTLAPGQGAYGYTF. This chain links TRBV25-1 with TRBJ1-2, with TRBD1 matching over 9 bases. Germline assignment: CDR1 MGHDK and CDR2 SYGVNS. Losses at the gene ends were 6 bases for V and 4 bases for J; bases not matched to a gene: 15. The CDR3 length is 17 residues.

The chain joins TRBV2 to TRBJ1-5; a weak D match, TRBD1 (5 bases). The germline V gene encodes CDR1 SNHLY and CDR2 FYNNEI. There are 14 residues in the CDR3. The V and J ends lost 3 bases and 6 bases respectively, with 12 bases between them. The CDR3 region is CASSDRGLGQPQHF. The CDR3 DNA follows: TGTGCCAGCAGTGATCGGGGCCTAGGTCAGCCCCAGCATTTT.

In its sample, this clonotype was seen a few times. J is TRBJ1-2 and V is TRBV6-1; the D is unclear. The germline V and J ends were trimmed by 7 bases and 8 bases, with 8 bases remaining between them. Germline V lookup: CDR1 MNHNS, CDR2 SASEGT. The CDR3 totals 10 residues. DNA for the CDR3: TGTGCCAGCACACCCGGGGGCTACACCTTC. Translated, it gives CASTPGGYTF.

The sample holds many counts of this clonotype. The V gene is TRBV7-9, the J gene TRBJ2-7; the D gene could be TRBD1 or TRBD2 (6 bases each). The germline CDR1 and CDR2 sequences are SEHNR and FQNEAQ (reference sequence). This CDR3 comprises 15 residues. Trimming cost V 5 bases and J 7 bases, with 21 bases left between them. The CDR3 sequence is CASSTTDRIGGEQYF. The CDR3 DNA sequence: TGTGCCAGCAGCACTACCGACAGGATCGGAGGGGAGCAGTACTTC.